This TCR beta chain is drawn from a study of molecular identifiers for immune sequencing clone quantification. A single record per CDR3 protein comes from TCRdb applying MiXCR to the PCR reads. The sample shows around 40,000 distinct CDR3 sequences, roughly a fifth of them seen only once. General observations from the study: In CMV-specific effectors, clones above 20 copies held over 97% of molecules; naive, under 1%. Even with one million naive cells present, spiked Jurkat TCR RNA from one cell was reportedly detectable.

This clonotype has at least ten counts. Its antigen remains unknown. The CDR3 runs 14 residues. Germline V gene sequence: CDR1 MNHEY, CDR2 SMNVEV (reference sequence). The V end lost 3 bases, the J end lost 1 base, and 9 bases lay between the germline ends. The sequenced sample consisted of naive CD8+ T cells from blood, with Jurkat cell RNA spiked in. Subset meaning: FACS-sorted CD8+CD4-CCR7+CD45RA+ naive T cells. J is TRBJ1-1 and V is TRBV27, with D uncertain. This TCR came from a human donor in good health. Some libraries in this study had Jurkat cell RNA spiked in. The CDR3 DNA reads TGTGCCAGCAGTTTGAGGCCCCCGAACACTGAAGCTTTCTTT. Its translation is CASSLRPPNTEAFF.